This T cell receptor (beta chain) comes out of a study of Ad26.COV2.S vaccination and SARS-CoV-2 variants (dated by TCRdb to the early 2020s). In the study overall: Donors in the vaccine arm were drawn from COV1001, a phase I-IIa trial of Ad26.COV2.S in healthy adults that was multicentre, randomized, double-blind and placebo-controlled. Ad26.COV2.S was administered intramuscularly at a dose of 5x10^10 or 1x10^11 viral particles, either as one shot or as two shots given 56 days apart. TCRbeta repertoire sequencing served as the tool for gauging how specific and how broad the SARS-CoV-2-reactive T cell receptors were following Ad26.COV2.S vaccination. A total of approximately 30 samples were included in the TCR-sequenced set, comprising roughly 20 Ad26.COV2.S vaccine recipients, 5 placebo recipients and 8 SARS-CoV-2 convalescent individuals. Participants in the trial were split at random into five groups of five each, receiving low-dose or high-dose Ad26.COV2.S once or twice, or else placebo on both occasions. Investigators did not know the trial group allocation while performing experiments and assessing outcomes. On the study overall, not on this receptor specifically: Substantial breadth of spike-specific CD8+ and CD4+ T cell responses was reported after vaccination. Comparable non-spike TCR breadth was observed between vaccine and placebo recipients, consistent with only spike being contained in the vaccine. Ad26.COV2.S recipients had higher spike-specific TCR breadth than placebo recipients (P = 0.0014). The study lacked the statistical power to compare responses across vaccine doses or regimens. The authors noted that the TCR breadth and depth analyses may have underestimated total T cell responses.

The sample's treatment or condition label is to be understood as: 15 to 20 received Ad26.COV2.S at low or high dose, single or two shots; 5 received placebo; per-sample allocation not given. For vaccine and placebo recipients, repertoires were sequenced using samples collected on day 63 after the first injection. Cohort 1b enrolled about two dozen adults aged 18-55 years at a single site in Boston, USA, between 29 July and 7 August 2020. As a vaccine, Ad26.COV2.S was a replication-incompetent adenovirus type 26 vector that expressed a prefusion-stabilized SARS-CoV-2 spike protein derived from the original Wuhan strain. TCRbeta CDR3 regions were sequenced with the immunoSEQ Assay. After extraction, genomic DNA underwent amplification by bias-controlled multiplex PCR, followed by high-throughput sequencing. Turning to the authors' computational methods: To quantify the absolute abundance of each unique TCRbeta CDR3 region, sequences were collapsed and filtered. Usable DNA was measured by amplifying reference genes present in all nucleated cells, and TCRbeta template counts were normalized to that usable DNA to estimate T cell fraction. Repertoire TCRs were annotated as SARS-CoV-2-specific by exact matching of V gene, CDR3 amino acid sequence and J gene to a known reactive TCR set. The reference SARS-CoV-2 TCR set was obtained from MIRA and was filtered for enrichment in COVID-19-positive ImmuneCODE repertoires, whereby public or cross-reactive TCRs were removed. Drawing on the MIRA antigens, annotated TCRs were analysed further at the level of specific ORF or position within ORF. Breadth was defined as annotated unique rearrangements over total unique productive rearrangements; depth was the summed frequency of those rearrangements. Group comparisons of TCR breadth used two-sided Wilcoxon rank-sum tests. In TCRdb, the immuneACCESS table is reduced to in-frame sequences with V and J assigned. These tables do not hold every clone; where another copy was compared, an unresolved V gene accounts for under half, and the others remain unexplained. V, J and clone size derive from that table, while D and trimming were established from the DNA sequence. This sample has 400,000 to 450,000 clones in its table, and around 93% of those were observed once. The leading ten clones occupy more than 1.5% of the sample.

Note on this clone: Which antigen it targets is not known. Per-nucleotide qualities are absent, and no much larger clonotype sits a single base away.

The source was peripheral blood, collected in a trial of Ad26.COV2.S vaccine versus placebo. The clonotype was recovered from a person between 18 and 65 years old who received the Ad26.COV2.S COVID-19 vaccine or a placebo.

The DNA is as follows: TGTGCCAGCACCCTGTGGCAGGACGCCTACGAGCAGTACTTC. It translates to CASTLWQDAYEQYF. The chain employs TRBV28 and TRBJ2-7, with the D gene call left open. The CDR1 and CDR2 encoded by the germline V gene are MDHEN and SYDVKM. V drops 7 bases and J drops 2 bases, leaving 15 bases in between. CDR3 length: 14 amino acids, cysteine to phenylalanine. Of the read, only the CDR3 DNA is kept; its 42 bases are in frame from base 1.